These 3 T cell receptor beta chains share one sample of origin, sequenced in a study of Graves' ophthalmopathy and Graves' hyperthyroidism. RNA transcripts provided the template for amplifying TCR beta CDR3 regions. Scientists carried out first-round RT-PCR using HTBI primers and then a second-round multiplex PCR. From the multiplex PCR reads, TCRdb called clonotypes with MiXCR, one entry per CDR3 protein. The sample lists 740,000 or so distinct CDR3 sequences, roughly 41% occurring once. Source material: peripheral blood. The origin of the receptors is an adult man with Graves' ophthalmopathy.

The CDR3 here is CASSDGSYNEQFF. CDR3 DNA: TGCGCCAGCAGTGACGGCTCCTACAATGAGCAGTTCTTC. This sequence joins TRBV10-1 and TRBJ2-1; D unresolved. The CDR3 runs 13 residues. CDR1 WNHNN and CDR2 SYGVQD come from the germline V gene (reference sequence). V lost 3 bases, J lost 0 bases, and 3 bases lay in between.

This clonotype was seen a handful of times. V usage is TRBV15 and J usage is TRBJ1-2; 9 bases are a match to TRBD1. Germline CDR1 and CDR2: LNHNV and YYDKDF (reference sequence). The V and J ends lost 10 bases and 4 bases, in that order; junction bases with no gene match: 13. The CDR3 totals 15 residues. The CDR3 nucleotides are TGTGCCAGCAGTCCACGGGACAGGGTGACCTATGGCTACACCTTC. This encodes CASSPRDRVTYGYTF.

The J gene is TRBJ1-2, the V gene TRBV10-3; D possibly corresponds to TRBD1 (5 bases). Germline-derived CDR1 and CDR2 are ENHRY and SYGVKD. This CDR3 contains 13 residues. V lost 7 bases and J lost 12, with 21 bases in between. CDR3 nucleotide sequence: TGTGCCATCAAAGGGACGGCGAGCTCTGGAAACACCTTC. Translating it yields CAIKGTASSGNTF.